The 28 T cell receptor beta chains listed next were all sequenced from one sample in a study of blood T cell repertoires in COVID-19. Assay: immunoSEQ multiplex PCR; the TCRdb copy retains only in-frame clones and omits some. The sample consists of 380,000 or so clones, roughly 90% of them appearing once. Material: PBMCs or T cells enriched from blood (not recorded which). The source is a woman under 40 with acute COVID-19.

V and J are TRBV4-1 and TRBJ1-5; D call uncertain. V lost 5 bases, J lost 0 bases, and 20 bases lay in between. Germline assignment: CDR1 MGHRA and CDR2 YSYEKL. The CDR3 contains 18 residues. CDR3 DNA sequence: TGCGCCAGCAGCGCACGCCCGGAGGCCGTTTATAGCAATCAGCCCCAGCATTTT. The encoded protein is CASSARPEAVYSNQPQHF.

V usage is TRBV25-1 and J usage is TRBJ1-1, with a tentative D call TRBD1 (5 bases). The germline V and J ends were trimmed by 7 bases and 1 base, with 10 bases remaining between them. Germline values: CDR1 MGHDK, CDR2 SYGVNS. CDR3 length equals 13 residues. The CDR3 loop is CASKIQENTEAFF. The CDR3 bases are TGTGCCAGCAAAATACAGGAGAACACTGAAGCTTTCTTT.

This clone occurred once. The J gene is TRBJ1-4, the V gene TRBV9; D ambiguous. The CDR3 loop spans 14 amino acids. The V end lost 4 bases, the J end lost 8 bases, and 15 bases lay between the germline ends. Germline CDR1 reads SGDLS; CDR2 reads YYNGEE. The CDR3 DNA is TGTGCCAGCAGCCCCGGTGGGTCAGGAGAAAAACTGTTTTTT. Its protein is CASSPGGSGEKLFF.

This clone was picked up one time. CDR3 nucleotide sequence: TGTGCCAGCAGCTTTACAGGGGGCGGTTGGACTGAAGCTTTCTTT. This codes for CASSFTGGGWTEAFF. The chain recombines TRBV7-3 with TRBJ1-1; 9 bases map to TRBD1. V lost 3 bases, J lost 5 bases, and 7 bases stayed unmatched. Germline V gives CDR1 SGHTA, CDR2 FQGTGA. The CDR3 covers 15 residues.

The chain recombines TRBV19 with TRBJ2-1; tentative D call: TRBD2 (7 bases). This CDR3 is 14 amino acids long. V was pared by 7 bases and J by 5 bases, with 15 bases between. Germline loops: CDR1 LNHDA, CDR2 SQIVND (reference sequence). Written as DNA, the CDR3 is TGTGCCAGTACCCTAGGGGGAGGGAACAATGAGCAGTTCTTC. It codes for CASTLGGGNNEQFF.

This clone appeared a few times. The rearrangement links TRBV29-1 to TRBJ1-2; 7 bases map to TRBD1. This CDR3 region has 14 residues. The germline V gene encodes CDR1 SQVTM and CDR2 ANQGSEA. The V gene end was trimmed by 0 bases and the J gene end by 6 bases; junction bases not matched to a gene: 7. This CDR3 is CSVEDWVRGNGYTF. The CDR3 DNA reads TGCAGCGTTGAAGATTGGGTCAGGGGGAATGGCTACACCTTC.

This rearrangement joins TRBV12-3 or TRBV12-4 to TRBJ2-7; D is unclear. CDR3 length: 13 amino acids. V lost 5 bases to trimming and J lost 2 bases, with 10 bases between them. CDR3 in DNA: TGTGCCAGCAGTGACTGGAATACCTACGAGCAGTACTTC. As protein: CASSDWNTYEQYF.

The chain joins TRBV10-3 to TRBJ1-2; TRBD1 matches 8 bases. This CDR3 comprises 15 residues. V lost 8 bases to trimming and J lost 0 bases; unmatched junction nucleotides: 8. Germline V lookup: CDR1 ENHRY, CDR2 SYGVKD. The CDR3 DNA reads as TGTGCCATCCAGCCGACAGGGGACTCTAACTATGGCTACACCTTC. This sequence encodes CAIQPTGDSNYGYTF.

The genes are TRBV6-4 and TRBJ1-2; unclear D gene. The CDR3 length is 13 residues. From germline, CDR1 is MRHNA and CDR2 SNTAGT. With 4 bases removed from V and 6 bases from J, the gap between germline ends came to 12 bases. CDR3 loop: CASSASGLHGYTF. Here the CDR3 DNA reads TGTGCCAGCAGTGCCTCTGGACTGCATGGCTACACCTTC.

The rearrangement joins TRBV24-1 to TRBJ2-1, with 8 bases aligning to TRBD1. The CDR3 is made up of 16 amino acids. J lost 1 base, V lost 1 base, and 2 bases had no gene match. Per the germline V gene, CDR1 is KGHDR and CDR2 is SFDVKD. Written as DNA, the CDR3 is TGTGCCACCAGTGATTTTGGGACAGGATCCTACAATGAGCAGTTCTTC. This gives the protein CATSDFGTGSYNEQFF.

The V gene is TRBV9, the J gene TRBJ2-7, with D maybe TRBD2 (5 bases). Germline lookup yields CDR1 SGDLS and CDR2 YYNGEE. The germline V and J ends were trimmed by 0 bases and 2 bases, with 9 bases remaining between them. The CDR3 loop spans 14 amino acids. The CDR3 spells CASSVGGSPYEQYF. The DNA for the CDR3 is TGTGCCAGCAGCGTAGGAGGGTCGCCCTACGAGCAGTACTTC.

This sequence joins TRBV7-2 and TRBJ2-5; TRBD2 matches 11 bases. The CDR3 extends over 18 amino acids. With V trimmed by 2 bases and J by 2 bases, 10 bases remained unmatched. CDR1 is SGHTA, CDR2 FQGNSA, per germline. The CDR3 protein is CASSLFYPSGGRQETQYF. As DNA, the CDR3 is TGTGCCAGCAGCTTATTTTATCCTAGCGGGGGGAGACAAGAGACCCAGTACTTC.

This clone has only one observation. V gene TRBV2 combines with J gene TRBJ1-5, with TRBD1 as a possible D gene (5 bases). The germline CDR1 and CDR2 sequences are SNHLY and FYNNEI. The CDR3 runs to 15 residues. V gave up 8 bases and J gave up 0 bases, with 14 bases separating them. The CDR3 spells CASEGAGPSNQPQHF. CDR3 DNA sequence: TGTGCCAGCGAAGGGGCAGGGCCTAGCAATCAGCCCCAGCATTTT.

This clone showed up just once. The identical CDR3 is also encoded by other nucleotide sequences in the sample. The chain couples TRBV15 to TRBJ1-1; D unresolved. Germline CDR1 is LNHNV and CDR2 is YYDKDF (reference sequence). Trimming removed 1 base at V and 1 base at J, with 4 bases between. The length of the CDR3 is 13 residues. CDR3 in DNA: TGTGCCACCAGCAGAGGCGCGAACACTGAAGCTTTCTTT. Translated, it gives CATSRGANTEAFF. Filled out from reference TRBV15 and TRBJ1-1, the complete variable domain reads DAMVIQNPRYQVTQFGKPVTLSCSQTLNHNVMYWYQQKSSQAPKLLFHYYDKDFNNEADTPDNFQSRRPNTSFCFLDIRSPGLGDTAMYLCATSRGANTEAFFGQGTRLTVV.

The rearrangement uses TRBV19 and TRBJ2-7; 7 positions agree with TRBD2. There are 13 residues in the CDR3. From germline, CDR1 is LNHDA and CDR2 SQIVND (reference sequence). Germline trimming cut 5 bases from V and 3 bases from J; bases unmatched to any gene: 4. The CDR3 DNA is TGTGCCAGTAGTTTCGGACTAGACTACGAGCAGTACTTC. It encodes CASSFGLDYEQYF.

J is TRBJ1-2 and V is TRBV24-1; D ambiguous. The CDR3 covers 13 residues. V gave up 3 bases and J gave up 6 bases, with 10 bases separating them. Germline values: CDR1 KGHDR, CDR2 SFDVKD. The CDR3 nucleotides read TGTGCCACCAGTGATGAGAAAAGTCATGGCTACACCTTC. Protein: CATSDEKSHGYTF.

This clone appeared a single time. The DNA of the CDR3 is TGTGCCAGCAGCTTAAAACAGGGGGCGTACGAGCAGTACTTC. Encoded protein: CASSLKQGAYEQYF. The chain employs TRBV7-6 and TRBJ2-7, with 9 bases fitting TRBD1. V was pared by 2 bases and J by 4 bases, with 3 bases of the junction left unmatched. The CDR3 is 14 amino acids. Germline V gene lookup returns CDR1 SGHVS and CDR2 FNYEAQ.

CDR3 protein: CASSKMQGSGEQYF. Here the CDR3 DNA reads TGTGCCAGCAGCAAAATGCAGGGGAGTGGCGAGCAGTACTTC. The chain couples TRBV27 to TRBJ2-7; D possibly corresponds to TRBD1 (6 bases). CDR3 length equals 14 residues. Per germline, CDR1 MNHEY and CDR2 SMNVEV (reference sequence). The ends were cut back, 6 bases at V and 6 bases at J, with 18 bases in the middle.

The V and J genes are TRBV7-3 and TRBJ1-5; D unclear. CDR3 size: 13 residues. V lost 1 base and J lost 9, with 10 bases in between. Germline assignment: CDR1 SGHTA and CDR2 FQGTGA. CDR3 region: CASSLNPGSPQHF. Here the CDR3 DNA reads TGTGCCAGCAGCTTAAACCCGGGATCGCCCCAGCATTTT.

As regards this clone: Sequence at one end of the junction differs from germline and may be a read error. The V and J genes are TRBV6-2 or TRBV6-3 and TRBJ2-7, with TRBD1 matching 9 bases. The CDR3 totals 14 residues. Looked up from germline, CDR1 is MNHEY and CDR2 is SVGEGT. In nucleotides, the CDR3 is TGTGCCAGCAGTTACGGGACAGGGTACTACGCGCAGTACTTC. The encoded protein is CASSYGTGYYAQYF.

This clone showed up just a few times. The gene calls are TRBV5-6 and TRBJ1-3; a possible D gene is TRBD1 (5 bases). Germline loops: CDR1 SGHDT, CDR2 YYEEEE. V was cut by 1 base and J by 0 bases, with 14 bases left in between. The CDR3 has 17 amino acids. CDR3 sequence reads: CASSLLDTGYSGNTIYF. DNA of the CDR3: TGTGCCAGCAGCTTGTTGGACACCGGCTACTCTGGAAACACCATATATTTT.

This sequence joins TRBV6-6 and TRBJ2-1; D is undetermined. The V gene's germline CDR1 is MNHNY and CDR2 SVGAGI (reference sequence). V lost 7 bases and J 0 bases, leaving 13 bases between the germline ends. The length of the CDR3 is 15 residues. The CDR3 is CASKRGLSSYNEQFF. In DNA form, the CDR3 reads TGTGCCAGCAAGCGAGGTTTAAGCTCCTACAATGAGCAGTTCTTC.

J is TRBJ1-2 and V is TRBV15; D call uncertain. This CDR3 comprises 13 residues. Trimming removed 1 base from V and 4 bases from J, with 7 bases in between. Germline V gene sequence: CDR1 LNHNV, CDR2 YYDKDF (reference sequence). The CDR3 loop reads CATSRGGIYGYTF. CDR3 nucleotides: TGTGCCACCAGCAGAGGCGGGATCTATGGCTACACCTTC.

Here the CDR3 DNA reads TGTGCCATCAGTGAGTCGAACCAGGGGTCCTTAGGGGGCAATCAGCCCCAGCATTTT. This gives the protein CAISESNQGSLGGNQPQHF. This chain connects TRBV10-3 to TRBJ1-5, with D possibly matching TRBD1 (6 bases). The germline gives CDR1 ENHRY, CDR2 SYGVKD. Deletions cut 0 bases from V and 2 bases from J, with 20 bases between. The CDR3 length is 19 residues.

The rearrangement links TRBV7-9 to TRBJ2-5; 11 bases match TRBD1. The ends lost 3 bases at V and 4 bases at J; junction bases unmatched: 4. Germline assignment: CDR1 SEHNR and CDR2 FQNEAQ (reference sequence). There are 15 residues in the CDR3. DNA for the CDR3: TGTGCCAGCAGCTTCGGACAGGGGGCTCGAGAGACCCAGTACTTC. This codes for CASSFGQGARETQYF.

The rearrangement links TRBV7-3 to TRBJ2-1; 11 nucleotides line up with TRBD2. The CDR3 contains 16 residues. The V gene end was trimmed by 6 bases and the J gene end by 2 bases; junction bases not matched to a gene: 6. The V gene's germline CDR1 is SGHTA and CDR2 FQGTGA. The DNA of the CDR3 is TGTGCCAGCAGTCCCTCTAGCGGGGGGACCTACAATGAGCAGTTCTTC. Protein sequence: CASSPSSGGTYNEQFF.

This clone is a singleton in its sample. The chain carries TRBV29-1 and TRBJ1-2; a possible D gene is TRBD1 (5 bases). Trimming shortened V by 3 bases and J by 4 bases, and 18 bases separated the two germline ends. Looked up from germline, CDR1 is SQVTM and CDR2 is ANQGSEA. This CDR3 contains 15 residues. CDR3 loop: CSVEPQGVKPYGYTF. The CDR3, as DNA: TGCAGCGTTGAGCCTCAAGGGGTCAAACCCTATGGCTACACCTTC.

This chain connects TRBV7-6 to TRBJ1-2; 7 bases agree with TRBD1. The CDR3 spans 14 residues. The J segment lost 6 bases and the V segment lost 4 bases, leaving 8 bases of the junction unmatched. The germline gives CDR1 SGHVS, CDR2 FNYEAQ. CDR3 in DNA: TGTGCCAGCAGCTCCAGGGGGAGTGAAGATGGCTACACCTTC. It codes for CASSSRGSEDGYTF.